A selection of T cell receptor beta chains follows, all from one sample in a study of CD8 T cells in Susac syndrome. From the immunoSEQ multiplex PCR reads, TCRdb called clonotypes with MiXCR, one entry per CDR3 protein. The data show about 190,000 distinct CDR3 sequences, under 95% seen once. Sequencing input: CD4+ T cells from PBMCs. Source of these receptors: a human donor in good health. Both conserved end residues are trimmed from each CDR3. The order of the fields is J gene, V gene, clone size, CDR3 protein. Expanded clones are given a class, and other clones once, few, many or no size at all.

J gene: TRBJ2-3
V gene: TRBV20-1
clone size: NA
CDR3 protein: SAERADTQY

J gene: TRBJ2-1
V gene: TRBV9
clone size: NA
CDR3 protein: ASSPRGSTNNEQF

J gene: TRBJ2-4
V gene: TRBV9
clone size: NA
CDR3 protein: ASSVATGIGNIQY

J gene: TRBJ2-7
V gene: TRBV28
clone size: NA
CDR3 protein: ASNGVGRRSSYEQY

J gene: TRBJ2-1
V gene: TRBV24-1
clone size: NA
CDR3 protein: ATSDLGQGSYNEQF

J gene: TRBJ2-5
V gene: TRBV20-1
clone size: NA
CDR3 protein: SAPVKPQETQY

J gene: TRBJ2-5
V gene: TRBV20-1
clone size: NA
CDR3 protein: SATAEETQY

J gene: TRBJ2-2
V gene: TRBV27
clone size: NA
CDR3 protein: ASRVFVTGELF

J gene: TRBJ2-6
V gene: TRBV6-5
clone size: once
CDR3 protein: ASSYSPGDSGANVLT

J gene: TRBJ1-1
V gene: TRBV3-1
clone size: NA
CDR3 protein: ASSTSGSQAF

J gene: TRBJ2-2
V gene: TRBV28
clone size: NA
CDR3 protein: ASSLMAGELF

J gene: TRBJ2-7
V gene: TRBV29-1
clone size: NA
CDR3 protein: SGTTGSYEQY

J gene: TRBJ2-5
V gene: TRBV29-1
clone size: NA
CDR3 protein: SVAGGPETQY

J gene: TRBJ2-3
V gene: TRBV4-1
clone size: once
CDR3 protein: ASSQGPGQGTDTQY

J gene: TRBJ2-3
V gene: TRBV7-2
clone size: NA
CDR3 protein: ASSLGPATDTQY

J gene: TRBJ1-2
V gene: TRBV14
clone size: NA
CDR3 protein: ASSQEHVRPVYGYT

J gene: TRBJ2-3
V gene: TRBV20-1
clone size: NA
CDR3 protein: SASLLAGVTDTQY

J gene: TRBJ1-2
V gene: TRBV7-2
clone size: NA
CDR3 protein: ASSLWSTGVDGYT

J gene: TRBJ2-7
V gene: TRBV16
clone size: NA
CDR3 protein: ASSQFGTGEQQY

J gene: TRBJ1-3
V gene: TRBV7-9
clone size: NA
CDR3 protein: ASSPGTAEAGNTIY

J gene: TRBJ1-2
V gene: TRBV27
clone size: NA
CDR3 protein: ASSLARGGYGYT

J gene: TRBJ2-2
V gene: TRBV7-2
clone size: NA
CDR3 protein: ASSVQGRSGELF

J gene: TRBJ1-1
V gene: TRBV28
clone size: NA
CDR3 protein: ASSSQSGTASAEAF

J gene: TRBJ1-3
V gene: TRBV25-1
clone size: NA
CDR3 protein: ASSVASGGGGNTIY

J gene: TRBJ2-6
V gene: TRBV6-2/TRBV6-3
clone size: NA
CDR3 protein: ASSYQSGLGANVLT

J gene: TRBJ1-1
V gene: TRBV6-5
clone size: NA
CDR3 protein: ASTRGGITEAF

J gene: TRBJ2-7
V gene: TRBV14
clone size: NA
CDR3 protein: ASSPKVGAYEQY

J gene: TRBJ2-2
V gene: TRBV12-5
clone size: NA
CDR3 protein: ASGTSAGELF

J gene: TRBJ2-2
V gene: TRBV6-4
clone size: NA
CDR3 protein: ASSDRPTRAPGELF

J gene: TRBJ2-3
V gene: TRBV11-3
clone size: NA
CDR3 protein: ASSSRNTDTQY

J gene: TRBJ1-1
V gene: TRBV11-2
clone size: NA
CDR3 protein: ASSPDRGNTEAF

J gene: TRBJ1-3
V gene: TRBV13
clone size: NA
CDR3 protein: ASSFFRSSGNTIY

J gene: TRBJ1-5
V gene: TRBV19
clone size: NA
CDR3 protein: ASSMRLENQPQH

J gene: TRBJ2-3
V gene: TRBV3-1
clone size: NA
CDR3 protein: ASSQVEGGTDTQY

J gene: TRBJ1-6
V gene: TRBV6-5
clone size: NA
CDR3 protein: ASSDRGGSPLH

J gene: TRBJ1-4
V gene: TRBV7-6
clone size: NA
CDR3 protein: ASSTQDRGIGKLF

J gene: TRBJ1-5
V gene: TRBV20-1
clone size: once
CDR3 protein: SARPLGVRQPQH

J gene: TRBJ1-1
V gene: TRBV5-1
clone size: NA
CDR3 protein: ASSLATANTEAF

J gene: TRBJ1-4
V gene: TRBV20-1
clone size: NA
CDR3 protein: SASVGTKNEKLF

J gene: TRBJ1-2
V gene: TRBV12-3/TRBV12-4
clone size: NA
CDR3 protein: ASSQRGGQGGYGYT

J gene: TRBJ1-3
V gene: TRBV28
clone size: NA
CDR3 protein: ASKTGTAGNTIY